A single T cell receptor (beta chain) is shown here with its context. No antigen is known for it. Primers for the PCR totalled 60 Vbeta and 13 Jbeta. Per the original data handling: In a later analysis, the count reached tens of millions of unique TCR beta chains, with 9 million to 11 million shared. Assay used: immunoSEQ multiplex PCR; TCRdb lists only in-frame clones, some missing. D and trimming were read from the DNA, whereas the V and J calls and clone size are those reported in that table. Of around 240,000 clones listed, roughly 80% are singletons. The data belong to a study of cytomegalovirus exposure and HLA in healthy donors. Overall study findings and caveats: Later work found most CMV-associated TCR beta chains apparently HLA-restricted. Follow-up analysis later connected one missense variant in DCLRE1C with trimming of TCR beta V- and J-genes.

This clonotype was obtained from a woman aged 40-49 years in good health and CMV-seropositive. The source material was PBMCs.

CDR3 in amino acids: CASSSLTGGNQPQHF. CDR3 in DNA: TGTGCCAGCAGTTCGCTGACAGGGGGCAATCAGCCCCAGCATTTT. The chain uses TRBV6-5 and TRBJ1-5; 8 bases agree with TRBD1. Germline V gene lookup returns CDR1 MNHEY and CDR2 SVGAGI. This CDR3 spans 15 amino acids. Trimming cost V 4 bases and J 2 bases; bases outside gene matches: 4.